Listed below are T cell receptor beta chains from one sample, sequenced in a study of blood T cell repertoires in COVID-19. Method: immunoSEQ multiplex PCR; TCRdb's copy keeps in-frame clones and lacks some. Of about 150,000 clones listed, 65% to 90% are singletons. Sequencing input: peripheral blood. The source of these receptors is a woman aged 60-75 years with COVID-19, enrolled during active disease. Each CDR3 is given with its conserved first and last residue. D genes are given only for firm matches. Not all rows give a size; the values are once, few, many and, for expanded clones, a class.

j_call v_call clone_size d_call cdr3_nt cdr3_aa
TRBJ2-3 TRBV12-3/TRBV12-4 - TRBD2 TGTGCCAGCAGTGGGGGGGGCACAGATACGCAGTATTTT CASSGGGTDTQYF
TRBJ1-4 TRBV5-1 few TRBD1 TGCGCCAGCAGCCGGCGAGGACAGGGGGCTATCTTCAGTGAAAAACTGTTTTTT CASSRRGQGAIFSEKLFF
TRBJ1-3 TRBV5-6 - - TGTGCCAGCAGCTTCGGACAGACCAGAAACACCATATATTTT CASSFGQTRNTIYF
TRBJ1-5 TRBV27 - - TGTGCCAGCAGTGTTTTGGGGGGGCGAGATCAGCCCCAGCATTTT CASSVLGGRDQPQHF
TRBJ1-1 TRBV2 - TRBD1 TGTGCCAGCGGGACAGGGGGCGCGAACACTGAAGCTTTCTTT CASGTGGANTEAFF
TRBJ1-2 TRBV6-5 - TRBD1 TGTGCCAGCAGCTTACGCCGGGACAGTTTGGAAGGCTACACCTTC CASSLRRDSLEGYTF
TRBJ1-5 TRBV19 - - TGTGCCAGCAGGGCCCTAAGCAATCAGCCCCAGCATTTT CASRALSNQPQHF
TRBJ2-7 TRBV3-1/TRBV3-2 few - TGTGCCAGCAAGCGGAGAGTAGGCGACTACGAGCAGTACTTC CASKRRVGDYEQYF
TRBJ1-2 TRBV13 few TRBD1 TGTGCCAGCAGCCCATATGGGGACAGGGTCTATGGCTACACCTTC CASSPYGDRVYGYTF
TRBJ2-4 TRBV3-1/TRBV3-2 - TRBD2 TGTGCCAGCAGCCAAGCGCCGGGGGGACCTCGAGTAGGGATTCAGTACTTC CASSQAPGGPRVGIQYF
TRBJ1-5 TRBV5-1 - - TGCGCCAGCAGAGGGGTCGGCACCGCGCAGCCCCAGCATTTT CASRGVGTAQPQHF
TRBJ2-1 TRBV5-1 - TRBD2 TGCGCCAGCAGCTCACCGGGACTAGCGGTTGGAAATGAGCAGTTCTTC CASSSPGLAVGNEQFF
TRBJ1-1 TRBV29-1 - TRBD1 TGCAGCGCTAGAGCACGGGACAGGGCCACTGAAGCTTTCTTT CSARARDRATEAFF
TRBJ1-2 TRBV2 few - TGTGCCAGCAGTGACCCTAGGTGGGGCGTGTATGGCTACACCTTC CASSDPRWGVYGYTF